This T cell receptor (beta chain) was sequenced in a study of cytomegalovirus exposure and HLA in healthy donors. In the PCR, 60 Vbeta and 13 Jbeta primers were used. Using immunoSEQ multiplex PCR, the repertoire was profiled, and TCRdb retains in-frame clones only, with some absent. The table lists roughly 100,000 clones, roughly 70% of them singletons. On this clone: What it binds is not known. A junction end diverges from the germline sequence, so it may reflect a read error.

General observations from the study: For most TCR beta V segments, an earlier analysis put the productive rate at about 90% or about 30% of the time. With later analysis, a missense DCLRE1C variant became linked to TCR beta V- and J-gene trimming. It was likely that a cluster of highly shared sequence variants was a sequencing artifact. A reported reduction in N-insertions relative to the approximately 670-donor mean was seen in an Asian-associated ancestry cluster in a later analysis.

The CDR3 has 15 amino acids. Germline assignment: CDR1 SSHAT and CDR2 FNYEAQ (reference sequence). The chain has TRBV7-7 and TRBJ2-7; 10 bases fit TRBD1. The sequencing input was PBMCs. The sequence derives from a male donor in good health and CMV-seropositive. The CDR3 sequence is CASSVGQGNSYEQYF. CDR3 DNA sequence: TGTGCTAGCAGCGTGGGACAGGGGAATTCCTACGAGCAGTACTTC.